This section outlines one T cell receptor beta chain sequence together with its context. As yet, its antigen is unknown. RNA transcripts yielded amplified TCR beta CDR3 regions. When the TCR CDR3 underwent first-round RT-PCR, the HTBI primer set was used. TCRdb processed the multiplex PCR reads anew with MiXCR; each CDR3 protein has one entry. The sample has just under 750,000 distinct CDR3 sequences, about 35% seen once. The data originate from a study of T cells in Graves' hyperthyroidism and ophthalmopathy. General observations from the study: Blood also held most thyroid clonotypes expanded beyond 0.001.

V lost 6 bases to trimming and J lost 5 bases; unmatched junction nucleotides: 10. CDR3 length: 15 amino acids. CDR1 SEHNR and CDR2 FQNEAQ come from the germline V gene (reference sequence). Stable disease denoted Graves' hyperthyroidism without ophthalmopathy progression within 18 months. Those patients with uncontrolled infection, other autoimmune disease, pregnancy or lactation were excluded. Based on clinical symptoms, serum thyroxine and TRAb, thyroid ultrasound and orbital computed tomography, diagnoses were reached. The V gene is TRBV7-9, the J gene TRBJ1-1; 9 bases are a match to TRBD1. This clonotype was obtained from a woman between 40 and 50 years old with Graves' hyperthyroidism. Sequenced: blood. The CDR3 DNA sequence: TGTGCCAGCAGAAGACGGGGGACAGGGTCGACTGAAGCTTTCTTT. As protein: CASRRRGTGSTEAFF.